This TCR beta chain stems from a study of blood T cell repertoires in COVID-19. Study at large: COVID-19 samples from acute and convalescent phases originated in the United States, Italy and Spain. T cells, B-cell-depleted T cells, or PBMCs supplied cDNA or gDNA.

Authors' methods: Reference gene primer amplification in the assay estimated nucleated cell counts. Profiling relied on immunoSEQ multiplex PCR, and the TCRdb table lists in-frame clones only, not all of them. V, J and clone size reflect that table, while D and trimming were determined from the DNA. The sample includes roughly 76,000 clones, roughly 90% of them seen just once. The sample comprised peripheral blood. This receptor was taken from a man aged 45-60 years with acute or convalescent COVID-19.

The CDR3 DNA reads as TGTGCCAGCAGCTCCTTAGCGGAGACCCAGTACTTC. Its protein product is CASSSLAETQYF. The gene calls are TRBV7-2 and TRBJ2-5, with a tentative D call TRBD2 (5 bases). There are 12 residues in the CDR3. V was pared by 4 bases and J by 5 bases, with 8 bases between. Germline CDR1 and CDR2: SGHTA and FQGNSA.